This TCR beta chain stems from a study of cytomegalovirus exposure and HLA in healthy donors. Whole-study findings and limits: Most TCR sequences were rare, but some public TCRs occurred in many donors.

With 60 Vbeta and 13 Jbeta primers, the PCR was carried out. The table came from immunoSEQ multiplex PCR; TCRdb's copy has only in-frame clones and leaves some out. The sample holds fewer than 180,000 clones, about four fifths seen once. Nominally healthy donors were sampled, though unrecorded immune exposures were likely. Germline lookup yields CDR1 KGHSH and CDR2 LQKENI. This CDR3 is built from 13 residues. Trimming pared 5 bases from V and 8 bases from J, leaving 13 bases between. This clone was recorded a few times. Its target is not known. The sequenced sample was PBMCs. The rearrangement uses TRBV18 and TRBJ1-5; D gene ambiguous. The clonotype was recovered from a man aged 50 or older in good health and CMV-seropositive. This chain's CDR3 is CASSAAEGEPQHF. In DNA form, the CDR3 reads TGTGCCAGCTCAGCGGCGGAAGGAGAGCCCCAGCATTTT.